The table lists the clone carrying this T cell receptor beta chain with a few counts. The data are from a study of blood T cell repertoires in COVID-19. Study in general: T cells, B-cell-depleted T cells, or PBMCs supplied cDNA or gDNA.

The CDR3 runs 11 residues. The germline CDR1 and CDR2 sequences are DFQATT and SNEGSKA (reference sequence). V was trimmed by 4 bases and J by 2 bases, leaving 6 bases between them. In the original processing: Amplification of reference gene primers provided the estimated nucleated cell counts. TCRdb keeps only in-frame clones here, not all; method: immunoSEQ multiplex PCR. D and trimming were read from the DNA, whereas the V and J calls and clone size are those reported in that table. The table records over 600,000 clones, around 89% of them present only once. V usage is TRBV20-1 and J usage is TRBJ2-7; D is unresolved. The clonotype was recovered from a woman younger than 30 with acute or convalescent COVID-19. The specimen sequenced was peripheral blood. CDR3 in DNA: TGCAGTGCTACCCCAACCTACGAGCAGTACTTC. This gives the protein CSATPTYEQYF.